Presented here are 21 T cell receptor beta chains from one specimen sequenced in a study of blood T cell repertoires in COVID-19. Produced via immunoSEQ multiplex PCR; TCRdb's table is partial and in-frame only. The sample carries approximately 100,000 clones, 80% to 90% recorded once. Sequences were obtained from peripheral blood. These receptors were taken from a woman aged 55 to 70 with acute or convalescent COVID-19.

The V gene is TRBV19, the J gene TRBJ1-2; TRBD1 is a possible D gene (5 bases). This CDR3 region has 13 residues. Trimming took off 5 bases at V and 7 bases at J, with 14 bases between the two ends. CDR1 is LNHDA, CDR2 SQIVND, per germline (reference sequence). Here the CDR3 reads CASSDVGGTGYTF. The CDR3 nucleotides are TGTGCCAGTAGTGACGTCGGGGGGACTGGCTACACCTTC.

This chain joins TRBV2 and TRBJ1-2; 12 nucleotides match TRBD1. The CDR3 consists of 16 residues. Germline-derived CDR1 and CDR2 are SNHLY and FYNNEI. V lost 2 bases to trimming and J lost 6 bases; unmatched junction nucleotides: 7. This CDR3 is CASSESVGTGGDGYTF. The DNA of the CDR3 is TGTGCCAGCAGTGAATCGGTCGGGACAGGGGGCGATGGCTACACCTTC.

The table lists this clone with a count of one. This chain links TRBV12-3 or TRBV12-4 with TRBJ1-4, with 7 bases that match TRBD1. The trim removed 3 bases at V and 8 bases at J, leaving 3 bases unmatched. The CDR3 spans 13 residues. The CDR3 DNA reads as TGTGCCAGCAGTTTTTCAGGGGGGGAAAAACTGTTTTTT. It codes for CASSFSGGEKLFF.

The gene calls are TRBV7-3 and TRBJ1-2; D may be TRBD1 (6 bases). CDR1 and CDR2 (germline): SGHTA, FQGTGA. CDR3 length: 15 residues. V lost 0 bases to trimming and J lost 1 base, with 9 bases between them. CDR3: CASSLTGTHNYGYTF. The CDR3 nucleotides read TGTGCCAGCAGCTTAACGGGGACACATAACTATGGCTACACCTTC.

J is TRBJ2-1 and V is TRBV5-1; TRBD2 agrees at 9 bases. This CDR3 has 16 residues. CDR1 SGHRS and CDR2 YFSETQ come from the germline V gene. The ends lost 2 bases at V and 4 bases at J; junction bases unmatched: 7. As DNA, the CDR3 is TGCGCCAGCAGCTTCGTTAGCGGGAGAACTTACAATGAGCAGTTCTTC. Its protein is CASSFVSGRTYNEQFF. The full variable domain, completed using reference TRBV5-1 and TRBJ2-1, is KAGVTQTPRYLIKTRGQQVTLSCSPISGHRSVSWYQQTPGQGLQFLFEYFSETQRNKGNFPGRFSGRQFSNSRSEMNVSTLELGDSALYLCASSFVSGRTYNEQFFGPGTRLTVL.

This clone was recorded only once. The chain has TRBV19 and TRBJ1-4; the D is unclear. The CDR3 is made up of 14 amino acids. The germline V and J ends were trimmed by 6 bases and 4 bases, with 12 bases remaining between them. Germline V gene sequence: CDR1 LNHDA, CDR2 SQIVND (reference sequence). CDR3 sequence reads: CASSPRTRNEKLFF. CDR3 in DNA: TGTGCCAGTAGCCCCAGAACCCGTAATGAAAAACTGTTTTTT.

The CDR3 spells CASSLTGGWYNEQFF. CDR3 sequence (DNA): TGTGCCAGCAGCCTCACGGGGGGTTGGTACAATGAGCAGTTCTTC. The chain joins TRBV3-1 (or the pseudogene TRBV3-2) to TRBJ2-1, with TRBD2 identical over 7 bases. After removal of 4 bases from V and 4 bases from J, the junction contained 7 bases not matched to a gene. Germline-derived CDR1 and CDR2 are LGHDT and YNNKEL (reference sequence). The CDR3 is 15 residues long.

The chain couples TRBV27 to TRBJ2-2; 7 bases match TRBD1. Trimming cost V 0 bases and J 8 bases; bases outside gene matches: 3. CDR3 length equals 14 residues. Germline assignment: CDR1 MNHEY and CDR2 SMNVEV (reference sequence). The CDR3 bases are TGTGCCAGCAGTTTATCGAGGGGACAGGGGGAGCTGTTTTTT. Protein: CASSLSRGQGELFF.

The CDR3 region is CASRVTGYNTEAFF. The CDR3 nucleotides read TGTGCCAGCAGGGTGACAGGGTATAACACTGAAGCTTTCTTT. The V gene is TRBV28, the J gene TRBJ1-1; 7 bases agree with TRBD1. The J segment lost 2 bases and the V segment lost 6 bases, leaving 6 bases of the junction unmatched. The CDR3 totals 14 residues. The germline gives CDR1 MDHEN, CDR2 SYDVKM.

The V and J genes are TRBV2 and TRBJ1-3; no clear D gene. Germline CDR1 SNHLY, CDR2 FYNNEI. This CDR3 is 13 amino acids long. Trimming cost V 10 bases and J 0 bases, with 10 bases left between them. As DNA, the CDR3 is TGTGCCACCGGACTTAACTCTGGAAACACCATATATTTT. This codes for CATGLNSGNTIYF. The full variable domain, in which reference TRBV2 and TRBJ1-3 provide the parts outside the CDR3, is EPEVTQTPSHQVTQMGQEVILRCVPISNHLYFYWYRQILGQKVEFLVSFYNNEISEKSEIFDDQFSVERPDGSNFTLKIRSTKLEDSAMYFCATGLNSGNTIYFGEGSWLTVV.

The V call is TRBV30, the J call TRBJ1-5, with D possibly matching TRBD1 (6 bases). This CDR3 is built from 14 residues. Germline CDR1 reads GTSNPN; CDR2 reads SVGIG (reference sequence). V dropped 3 bases and J dropped 4 bases, with 13 bases sitting between them. The CDR3 is CAWSGGQPNQPQHF. The CDR3 DNA sequence: TGTGCCTGGAGCGGTGGACAGCCGAATCAGCCCCAGCATTTT.

The chain links TRBV10-2 to TRBJ1-3; D unclear. CDR3 length: 11 residues. Germline-derived CDR1 and CDR2 are WSHSY and SAAADI. Between the trimmed V and J ends, which lost 8 bases and 3 bases, there was a span of 5 bases. In DNA form, the CDR3 reads TGCGCCAGCGCAGGTGGAAACACCATATATTTT. Protein product: CASAGGNTIYF.

The V gene is TRBV20-1, the J gene TRBJ1-1, with unresolved D. There are 15 residues in the CDR3. Germline V gene sequence: CDR1 DFQATT, CDR2 SNEGSKA (reference sequence). The germline V and J ends were trimmed by 3 bases and 4 bases, with 18 bases remaining between them. In DNA, the CDR3 is TGCAGTGCTAGTCCCGGGGTCCTTCAGAGCACTGAAGCTTTCTTT. This translates into CSASPGVLQSTEAFF.

This chain connects TRBV7-9 to TRBJ1-2; the match to TRBD1 covers 9 bases. Germline V lookup: CDR1 SEHNR, CDR2 FQNEAQ (reference sequence). After removal of 6 bases from V and 11 bases from J, the junction contained 19 bases not matched to a gene. This CDR3 region has 16 residues. The CDR3 coding sequence is TGTGCCAGCAGTCATTATCTCCTGGGACAGGGAGGTTCTTACACCTTC. This sequence encodes CASSHYLLGQGGSYTF.

This rearrangement joins TRBV19 to TRBJ2-1; 11 bases are a match to TRBD2. The CDR3 loop spans 16 amino acids. CDR1 is LNHDA, CDR2 SQIVND, per germline (reference sequence). J gave up 5 bases and V 5 bases, and 8 bases lay outside the gene matches. This chain's CDR3 is CASSPLAGGGNNEQFF. Written as DNA, the CDR3 is TGTGCCAGTAGTCCCCTAGCGGGAGGAGGGAACAATGAGCAGTTCTTC.

This chain's CDR3 is CASSSEWDSYEQYV. In nucleotides, the CDR3 is TGTGCCAGCAGCTCCGAGTGGGACAGCTACGAGCAGTACGTC. The gene calls are TRBV5-6 and TRBJ2-7; the match to TRBD1 covers 7 bases. Trimming at V came to 3 bases and at J to 3 bases, leaving 6 bases not matched to a gene. This CDR3 is 14 amino acids long. Germline lookup yields CDR1 SGHDT and CDR2 YYEEEE.

Here the CDR3 reads CASSLGGRTDEQFF. In nucleotides, the CDR3 is TGTGCCAGCAGCTTAGGGGGGCGCACGGATGAGCAGTTCTTC. The chain is built from TRBV7-9 and TRBJ2-1, with TRBD1 as a possible D gene (6 bases). The CDR3 runs to 14 residues. The V and J ends lost 1 base and 8 bases respectively, with 12 bases between them. Germline CDR1 and CDR2: SEHNR and FQNEAQ (reference sequence).

The J gene is TRBJ2-7, the V gene TRBV10-3; TRBD1 is a possible D gene (6 bases). Trimming pared 10 bases from V and 3 bases from J, leaving 16 bases between. Per germline, CDR1 ENHRY and CDR2 SYGVKD. The CDR3 contains 13 residues. As DNA, the CDR3 is TGTGCCAGCCGCACGGGACAACTCTACGAGCAGTACTTC. Protein: CASRTGQLYEQYF.

The rearrangement links TRBV4-2 to TRBJ1-2; tentatively, D is TRBD1 (6 bases). The CDR3 spans 15 residues. Germline V gives CDR1 LGHNA, CDR2 YNFKEQ. The V end was cut by 0 bases, the J end by 4 bases, with 12 bases between. The chain's CDR3 is CASSQDTGKTYGYTF. The CDR3 nucleotides are TGTGCCAGCAGCCAAGATACAGGGAAAACCTATGGCTACACCTTC.

The V gene is TRBV30, the J gene TRBJ2-1, with TRBD1 matching over 10 bases. V lost 1 base to trimming and J lost 7 bases; unmatched junction nucleotides: 4. The CDR3 extends over 14 amino acids. From germline, CDR1 is GTSNPN and CDR2 SVGIG (reference sequence). The CDR3 loop is CAWSGQGARNEQFF. In DNA form, the CDR3 reads TGTGCCTGGAGTGGACAGGGGGCGAGGAATGAGCAGTTCTTC.

The rearrangement uses TRBV19 and TRBJ1-1, with TRBD1 identical over 11 bases. Trimming cost V 5 bases and J 0 bases; bases outside gene matches: 14. This CDR3 comprises 19 residues. CDR1 is LNHDA, CDR2 SQIVND, per germline (reference sequence). The DNA for the CDR3 is TGTGCCAGTAGTCAACGGACAGGGGGCGGCGGGCGATTGAACACTGAAGCTTTCTTT. As protein: CASSQRTGGGGRLNTEAFF.